Sequencing of this T cell receptor (beta chain) was carried out in a study of human T cells and chemical hapten exposure. Study-wide context: Patients additionally received therapeutic doses of diphenylcyclopropenone on the scalp once a week, and this continued throughout the approximately 26-week study.

Germline V lookup: CDR1 SGDLS, CDR2 YYNGEE. V lost 2 bases, J lost 0 bases, and 2 bases stayed unmatched. This CDR3 comprises 17 residues. As to time point: patch test 3, about 24 weeks after DPC sensitization. Treatment noted: therapeutic diphenylcyclopropenone sensitization with weekly scalp DPC. Unfractionated whole blood yielded total RNA. Those who donated were patients with alopecia, 18 to 70 years of age, and suitable for DPC. This clonotype was found a few times. As yet, its antigen is unknown. In TCRdb, the RACE reads were re-called with MiXCR into one record per CDR3 protein. Of roughly 38,000 distinct CDR3 sequences listed, more than 9% are singletons. Study-wide findings and caveats: Patch test score rose with PT1 expanded TCR count, significant at thresholds 8, 16 and 32, not 4. Expanded TCRs created a significantly greater count of big CDR3 similarity clusters than controls did.

The specimen comprised whole blood, sampled in connection with sensitization to the hapten diphenylcyclopropenone (DPC). The gene calls are TRBV9 and TRBJ2-1, with TRBD2 matching over 13 bases. The origin of this receptor is a man aged 50 to 60 with alopecia areata. Some clones in this sample may be carry-over from other donors' samples. The CDR3 sequence: CASSVGTSGNSYNEQFF. The DNA for the CDR3 is TGTGCCAGCAGCGTTGGGACTAGCGGGAACTCCTACAATGAGCAGTTCTTC.